Sequencing of this T cell receptor beta chain was carried out in a study of a mutant IDH1 vaccine in newly diagnosed glioma (dated by TCRdb to the early 2020s). Broadly, across the study: Of the 25 to 40 patients who were treated, approximately 60% were male and roughly 38% were female, and the mean age was around 41 years. Longitudinal TCRB deep sequencing was done for about two dozen treated patients, wherever samples were available for exploratory analyses. Prior to enrollment, standard therapy consisting of radiotherapy alone, temozolomide alone, or radiochemotherapy with temozolomide had been administered to patients, with the combination being received by most patients. Peripheral blood was collected at six visits: V03 (baseline), V05, V07, V10, V12 and V13. The investigation overall reported the following: It was noted by the authors that analyses of patient blood samples could not be reproduced owing to sample limitations. Vaccine-induced immune responses across multiple MHC alleles were detected in 80% to 95% of patients. Pseudoprogression appeared unrelated to alterations in the top peripheral T cell clonotypes detected by TCRB sequencing. Availability determined which PBMC samples were chosen for TCRB deep sequencing.

Ends trimmed: V by 0 bases, J by 1 base; bases unmatched to a gene: 12. The CDR3, from cysteine to phenylalanine, totals 18 residues. Of all the DNA, just the CDR3 is kept, 54 bases in frame from base 1. CDR1 SGHDT and CDR2 YYEEEE were looked up in the germline V gene. In light of the paper, this sample's time point label describes: baseline, week 1 (first vaccination visit). According to the study, the label for this sample's treatment or condition signals: pre-vaccination baseline after standard-of-care therapy. Donors had newly diagnosed WHO grade 3 or 4 IDH1-mutant astrocytomas with loss of nuclear ATRX. The samples were drawn from NOA16, a multicentre, single-arm, open-label phase I trial in Germany that tested a mutant IDH1 peptide vaccine in humans for the first time. Blood drawn at visit V03 was used as the baseline sample for immunogenicity testing. Genomic DNA for TCRB sequencing was extracted from EDTA blood using the DNeasy Blood and Tissue Kit.

Concerning this clone itself: Its cognate antigen has yet to be identified. Base quality data are lacking; no much larger clone is found one base away.

The protocol used for the library was the immunoSEQ multiplex PCR assay. The hsTCRB Kit was used according to the manufacturer's protocol to amplify rearranged TCR beta chain sequences. Sequencing of TCRB libraries was carried out on an Illumina MiSeq. On the study's bioinformatics: The kit vendor's proprietary platform handled demultiplexing, trimming and gene mapping. Here the immuneACCESS table is served through TCRdb, limited to in-frame sequences with V and J called. Missing clones are a known gap in these copies; in checked studies unresolved V genes cover under half, and the rest lacks a known reason. The V and J calls and clone size come from that table; D and trimming were worked out from the DNA. The sample records roughly 70,000 clones, approximately 83% of which are singletons. Of the sample, under 3.5% falls within the top ten clones.

The sequence links TRBV5-6 to TRBJ2-7; 8 nucleotides in the junction match TRBD1. This receptor was taken from a man aged 25 to 45 with glioma. Source: PBMCs, taken from a glioma patient treated with radiotherapy, temozolomide or both. The CDR3 corresponds to CASSLGGTGSINSYEQYF. The bases are TGTGCCAGCAGCTTGGGTGGGACAGGTTCTATTAATTCCTACGAGCAGTACTTC.